One sample yielded the 14 T cell receptor beta chains listed below, sequenced in a study of CD8 T cells in ankylosing spondylitis. TCRdb reanalysed the 5' RACE reads using MiXCR and keeps one entry per CDR3 protein. Among around 450,000 distinct CDR3 sequences, 25% to 30% were seen once, and the ten largest hold about 1%. Study observations and caveats: A TCR beta motif of about 8 highly homologous variants appeared characteristic of ankylosing spondylitis blood.

These TCRs' antigens remain unknown. The specimen was blood, either unsorted or a sorted T cell fraction (not recorded which). Every receptor here comes from a male donor with ankylosing spondylitis.

A word on this clonotype: Sequence at one end of the junction differs from germline and may be a read error. This chain uses TRBV20-1 with TRBJ2-7; D call uncertain. CDR3 length: 14 residues. Germline CDR1 and CDR2: DFQATT and SNEGSKA (reference sequence). The CDR3 reads CSASMSKYSYAQYF. CDR3 coding DNA: TGCAGTGCTAGTATGTCTAAATACTCCTACGCGCAGTACTTC.

The rearrangement links TRBV20-1 to TRBJ2-5; TRBD1 is a possible D gene (6 bases). Trimming cost V 6 bases and J 1 base, with 15 bases left between them. CDR3 length: 14 residues. CDR1 and CDR2 from the germline V gene are DFQATT and SNEGSKA (reference sequence). The CDR3 reads CSALRQDFQETQYF. DNA of the CDR3: TGCAGTGCCCTCCGACAGGATTTCCAAGAGACCCAGTACTTC.

V is TRBV20-1 and J is TRBJ2-7, with 8 bases identical to TRBD2. CDR1 and CDR2 (germline): DFQATT, SNEGSKA (reference sequence). V shed 6 bases, J shed 3 bases, and the junction held 1 base outside the gene matches. This CDR3 comprises 11 residues. CDR3 coding DNA: TGCAGTGCCAGCGGGGGCTACGAGCAGTACTTC. Translation gives CSASGGYEQYF.

The sample holds a few counts of this clonotype. The CDR3 protein is CAIRGDNPTEAFF. CDR3 in DNA: TGTGCCATCAGAGGGGACAATCCCACTGAAGCTTTCTTT. The V and J genes are TRBV10-3 and TRBJ1-1, with TRBD1 as a possible D gene (6 bases). Deletions cut 6 bases from V and 4 bases from J, with 12 bases between. CDR3 length: 13 amino acids. From germline, CDR1 is ENHRY and CDR2 SYGVKD.

This sequence joins TRBV10-1 and TRBJ2-1, with D possibly matching TRBD2 (6 bases). This CDR3 contains 13 residues. Germline lookup yields CDR1 WNHNN and CDR2 SYGVQD (reference sequence). V was pared by 4 bases and J by 6 bases, with 10 bases between. CDR3 sequence (DNA): TGCGCCAGCAGTGTTACTAGCCCCAATGAGCAGTTCTTC. It encodes CASSVTSPNEQFF.

V gene TRBV20-1 combines with J gene TRBJ2-5; D is unresolved. CDR1 and CDR2 (germline): DFQATT, SNEGSKA (reference sequence). V was clipped by 6 bases and J by 2 bases, with 7 bases between them. The CDR3 loop spans 11 amino acids. In DNA form, the CDR3 reads TGCAGTGCCAATAAACAAGAGACCCAGTACTTC. Protein: CSANKQETQYF.

Note on this clonotype: Compared with germline, one end of the junction differs, possibly owing to a read error. This chain joins TRBV20-1 and TRBJ1-1; 7 bases align to TRBD1. This CDR3 has 14 amino acids. In germline, CDR1 is DFQATT, CDR2 SNEGSKA (reference sequence). The CDR3 DNA reads as TGCAGTGCGAGAGTCCCAGGGGGTGGCACTGAAGCTTTCTTT. It encodes CSARVPGGGTEAFF.

The V call is TRBV3-1, the J call TRBJ2-3, with D perhaps TRBD2 (6 bases). Trimming took off 0 bases at V and 4 bases at J, with 17 bases between the two ends. CDR3 length: 17 amino acids. Germline CDR1 LGHDT, CDR2 YNNKEL (reference sequence). In nucleotides, the CDR3 is TGTGCCAGCAGCCAAGATCCGGCGGGAAGAGGCGCAGATACGCAGTATTTT. Translated: CASSQDPAGRGADTQYF.

The chain employs TRBV20-1 and TRBJ2-1; TRBD2 matches at 8 bases. CDR3 length: 14 amino acids. Unmatched junction bases numbered 10, after V lost 4 bases and J lost 8 bases. Looked up from germline, CDR1 is DFQATT and CDR2 is SNEGSKA (reference sequence). The CDR3 loop reads CSATLPGGWDEQFF. The CDR3 bases are TGCAGTGCTACGCTCCCGGGAGGGTGGGATGAGCAGTTCTTC.

The J gene is TRBJ1-1, the V gene TRBV20-1; 8 nucleotides align to TRBD1. Germline CDR1 reads DFQATT; CDR2 reads SNEGSKA (reference sequence). The trim removed 5 bases at V and 0 bases at J, leaving 8 bases unmatched. The CDR3 is made up of 15 amino acids. The CDR3 coding sequence is TGCAGTGCTGGGGACAGGAGGAGGATGAACACTGAAGCTTTCTTT. It encodes CSAGDRRRMNTEAFF.

This sequence joins TRBV4-1 and TRBJ1-2; D is possibly TRBD1 (5 bases). In germline, CDR1 is MGHRA, CDR2 YSYEKL. There are 15 residues in the CDR3. Trimming stripped 9 bases from V and 2 bases from J, with 19 bases between. CDR3 sequence: CARGSGVKRNYGYTF. The CDR3, as DNA: TGCGCCAGGGGATCGGGGGTCAAAAGGAACTATGGCTACACCTTC.

The chain joins TRBV29-1 to TRBJ2-1; 8 bases align to TRBD2. V lost 4 bases, J lost 4 bases, and 3 bases stayed unmatched. The germline gives CDR1 SQVTM, CDR2 ANQGSEA. This CDR3 is built from 13 residues. CDR3 amino acids: CSVVSGTYNEQFF. Written as DNA, the CDR3 is TGCAGCGTTGTTAGCGGGACTTACAATGAGCAGTTCTTC.

Here the CDR3 reads CSVALTSGSYNEQFF. As DNA, the CDR3 is TGCAGCGTGGCCCTTACTAGCGGTTCCTACAATGAGCAGTTCTTC. The rearrangement uses TRBV29-1 and TRBJ2-1, with 8 bases identical to TRBD2. Losses at the gene ends were 6 bases for V and 1 base for J; bases not matched to a gene: 8. CDR3 size: 15 residues. Germline-derived CDR1 and CDR2 are SQVTM and ANQGSEA.

This clonotype appeared a few times. This sequence joins TRBV5-1 and TRBJ2-1; TRBD2 matches at 11 bases. The CDR3 totals 16 residues. With 3 bases clipped from V and 3 bases from J, the junction kept 5 bases outside the gene matches. The germline gives CDR1 SGHRS, CDR2 YFSETQ. CDR3 in DNA: TGCGCCAGCAGCTGGCAAGGGACTAGCGGCTACAATGAGCAGTTCTTC. Translation: CASSWQGTSGYNEQFF.